Listed here is a single T cell receptor beta chain. This specimen belongs to a study of blood T cell repertoires in COVID-19. Across the whole study: Whether acute or convalescent, the COVID-19 samples came from the United States, Italy and Spain. PBMCs, B-cell-depleted T cells, or T cells provided the cDNA or gDNA that made up the material.

Per the original methods: Scientists estimated how many nucleated cells there were by amplifying reference gene primers. Assay: immunoSEQ multiplex PCR; the TCRdb copy retains only in-frame clones and omits some. V, J and clone size derive from that table, while D and trimming were established from the DNA sequence. The repertoire holds roughly 130,000 clones, with almost 85% as singletons. The CDR3 spans 16 residues. CDR1 and CDR2 (germline): KGHSH, LQKENI. Trimming at V came to 1 base and at J to 3 bases, leaving 4 bases not matched to a gene. The sequence came from a woman younger than 45 who had recovered from COVID-19. This rearrangement joins TRBV18 to TRBJ2-3, with TRBD2 matching over 10 bases. The sequenced sample consisted of peripheral blood. The DNA of the CDR3 is TGTGCCAGCTCACCACGGACTAGCGGCGGGACAGATACGCAGTATTTT. This sequence encodes CASSPRTSGGTDTQYF.